This is a list of T cell receptor beta chains from one sample in a study of blood T cell repertoires in COVID-19. Here immunoSEQ multiplex PCR was the method, and the copy in TCRdb shows in-frame clones only, minus some. The sample yields more than 150,000 clones, 60% to 80% seen once. Sequenced material: peripheral blood. The receptors come from a woman between 65 and 79 years old with acute or convalescent COVID-19. CDR3s include the opening cysteine and the closing phenylalanine or tryptophan.

J gene: TRBJ2-1
V gene: TRBV5-6
CDR3 protein: CASSLFLLSEQFF

J gene: TRBJ2-1
V gene: TRBV30
CDR3 protein: CALKGDYNEQFF

J gene: TRBJ2-5
V gene: TRBV5-6
CDR3 protein: CASSPLGEGVETQYF

J gene: TRBJ1-5
V gene: TRBV6-1
CDR3 protein: CASSASTGAGDYSNQPQHF

J gene: TRBJ2-1
V gene: TRBV19
CDR3 protein: CASSIDPSGDYNEQFF

J gene: TRBJ2-7
V gene: TRBV27
CDR3 protein: CASRRMDRGSEQYF

J gene: TRBJ2-7
V gene: TRBV5-1
CDR3 protein: CASSLYMGQGFEQYF

J gene: TRBJ1-6
V gene: TRBV10-3
CDR3 protein: CAIRDDRGGEDSPLHF

J gene: TRBJ2-7
V gene: TRBV30
CDR3 protein: CAWRDYDYEQYF

J gene: TRBJ1-2
V gene: TRBV30
CDR3 protein: CAWSDQGVGNYGYTF

J gene: TRBJ2-7
V gene: TRBV5-6
CDR3 protein: CASSFPTIDRAHEQYF